Following are 17 T cell receptor beta chains from one sample sequenced in a study of vaccination and CD4 T cells after COVID-19. Documented treatment: roughly ten-day PBMC culture with coronavirus spike peptide pools or control peptides (ViraFEST assay). Sequence data for DNA of cultured CD4+ T cells were generated by the Oncomine TCR Beta short-read assay. TCRdb passed the PCR reads through MiXCR, listing each CDR3 protein once. The table records some 25,000 distinct CDR3 sequences, 62% of them present only once. Which antigens these TCRs recognize remains unknown. The material was CD4+ T cells from blood, cultured in vitro, obtained after SARS-CoV-2 vaccination. These receptors came from a human donor who received a COVID-19 vaccine.

This clonotype was seen a handful of times. The chain combines TRBV27 with TRBJ1-3; D not resolved. This CDR3 is built from 15 residues. With 5 bases removed from V and 0 bases from J, the gap between germline ends came to 11 bases. In germline, CDR1 is MNHEY, CDR2 SMNVEV (reference sequence). CDR3 amino acids: CASSPLRHSGNTIYF. For the CDR3, the DNA is TGTGCCAGCAGTCCGCTCCGGCACTCTGGAAACACCATATATTTT.

The chain links TRBV5-1 to TRBJ2-7; 8 bases line up with TRBD1. The CDR3 contains 13 residues. The germline gives CDR1 SGHRS, CDR2 YFSETQ. J gave up 6 bases and V 5 bases, and 7 bases lay outside the gene matches. DNA for the CDR3: TGCGCCAGCAGTAGGCCAGGGGGCGTCGAGCAGTACTTC. Its translation: CASSRPGGVEQYF.

The gene calls are TRBV6-2 or TRBV6-3 and TRBJ1-2; 7 nucleotides match TRBD1. Germline CDR1 MNHEY, CDR2 SVGEGT. The V and J ends lost 2 bases and 3 bases, in that order; junction bases with no gene match: 3. This CDR3 is 14 amino acids long. CDR3 region: CASSYDRAHYGYTF. The CDR3 coding sequence is TGTGCCAGCAGTTACGACAGGGCCCACTATGGCTACACCTTC.

This clonotype was counted between two and nine times. This rearrangement joins TRBV6-1 to TRBJ1-5; TRBD1 matches 8 bases. The CDR3 covers 16 residues. The germline CDR1 and CDR2 sequences are MNHNS and SASEGT. The ends lost 4 bases at V and 2 bases at J; junction bases unmatched: 7. CDR3 residues: CASSGLGQAGNQPQHF. The CDR3 nucleotides read TGTGCCAGCAGTGGCCTGGGACAGGCAGGCAATCAGCCCCAGCATTTT.

The chain has TRBV20-1 and TRBJ1-3; D not resolved. Between the trimmed V and J ends, which lost 0 bases and 0 bases, there was a span of 9 bases. Germline CDR1 and CDR2: DFQATT and SNEGSKA (reference sequence). The CDR3 sequence is 15 residues long. The CDR3: CSARDTALSGNTIYF. CDR3 bases: TGCAGTGCTAGAGATACGGCGCTCTCTGGAAACACCATATATTTT.

The gene calls are TRBV25-1 and TRBJ2-3, with a tentative D call TRBD2 (5 bases). The CDR3 is 16 residues long. Germline-derived CDR1 and CDR2 are MGHDK and SYGVNS. Trimming stripped 2 bases from V and 2 bases from J, with 14 bases between. CDR3 DNA: TGTGCCAGCAGTGAAAGCCGGACTGGCACCACAGATACGCAGTATTTT. Amino acid sequence: CASSESRTGTTDTQYF.

This chain uses TRBV7-3 with TRBJ1-6; D might be TRBD1 (5 bases). Germline lookup yields CDR1 SGHTA and CDR2 FQGTGA. The V and J ends lost 2 bases and 8 bases respectively, with 13 bases between them. The CDR3 is 15 amino acids. The chain's CDR3 is CASSLSAGRDSPLHF. The DNA for the CDR3 is TGTGCCAGCAGCTTATCGGCAGGGAGGGATTCACCCCTCCACTTT.

This chain links TRBV19 with TRBJ1-2; 9 bases are a match to TRBD1. The CDR3 is made up of 13 amino acids. CDR1 LNHDA and CDR2 SQIVND come from the germline V gene (reference sequence). With 9 bases clipped from V and 4 bases from J, the junction kept 6 bases outside the gene matches. For the CDR3, the DNA is TGTGCCAGCCGGGGACAGGGTAGCTATGGCTACACCTTC. Translated: CASRGQGSYGYTF.

J is TRBJ2-2 and V is TRBV5-5; no definite D call. The V end lost 4 bases, the J end lost 5 bases, and 15 bases lay between the germline ends. The CDR3 loop spans 15 amino acids. Germline assignment: CDR1 SGHKS and CDR2 YYEKEE (reference sequence). CDR3 coding DNA: TGTGCCAGCAGCCAAGTTCTCTCGGCGACCGGGGAGCTGTTTTTT. Translated: CASSQVLSATGELFF.

The J gene is TRBJ1-4, the V gene TRBV7-8, with D unresolved. The CDR3 has 13 residues. Trimming cost V 4 bases and J 10 bases, with 13 bases left between them. CDR1 and CDR2 from the germline V gene are SGHVS and FQNEAQ. CDR3 residues: CASSSLNEGKLFF. CDR3 DNA: TGTGCCAGCAGCTCACTAAATGAGGGAAAACTGTTTTTT.

This clonotype was observed a few times. The V call is TRBV2, the J call TRBJ2-5; TRBD2 aligns across 7 bases. The V segment lost 8 bases and the J segment 0 bases; nucleotides outside the gene matches: 6. The CDR3 extends over 14 amino acids. The V gene's germline CDR1 is SNHLY and CDR2 FYNNEI. The CDR3 region has the DNA TGTGCCAGCCTAAACCGGGGGGACCAAGAGACCCAGTACTTC. Its protein is CASLNRGDQETQYF.

There are a few counts of this clonotype. The chain has TRBV19 and TRBJ1-4; D remains unclear. V was pared by 3 bases and J by 0 bases, with 5 bases between. Germline V gives CDR1 LNHDA, CDR2 SQIVND (reference sequence). This CDR3 has 14 amino acids. The CDR3 coding sequence is TGTGCCAGTAGTATTAGGGCAACTAATGAAAAACTGTTTTTT. Protein product: CASSIRATNEKLFF. The entire variable domain, with the rest obtained from reference TRBV19 and TRBJ1-4, is as follows: DGGITQSPKYLFRKEGQNVTLSCEQNLNHDAMYWYRQDPGQGLRLIYYSQIVNDFQKGDIAEGYSVSREKKESFPLTVTSAQKNPTAFYLCASSIRATNEKLFFGSGTQLSVL.

The chain is built from TRBV7-9 and TRBJ1-1; 10 bases line up with TRBD1. Germline assignment: CDR1 SEHNR and CDR2 FQNEAQ (reference sequence). The junction had 9 bases not matched to a gene; V was cut back by 5 bases and J by 6 bases. CDR3 length: 15 residues. CDR3 sequence (DNA): TGTGCCAGCAGCGAGCGGACAGGGGGGGCCGCTGAAGCTTTCTTT. It encodes CASSERTGGAAEAFF.

This clonotype was counted a few times. The V call is TRBV24-1, the J call TRBJ2-3; 7 bases match TRBD1. The germline CDR1 and CDR2 sequences are KGHDR and SFDVKD. V dropped 1 base and J dropped 1; count of bases not matched to a gene: 7. This CDR3 region has 17 residues. For the CDR3, the DNA is TGTGCCACCAGTGATTTAACAGGGGCATGGCGCACAGATACGCAGTATTTT. As protein: CATSDLTGAWRTDTQYF.

The CDR3 DNA reads TGTGCCAGCAGCCAAGATCGTATGGGGGAGCAGTACTTC. This codes for CASSQDRMGEQYF. The chain employs TRBV14 and TRBJ2-7; D not certain. CDR3 length equals 13 residues. V was cut by 0 bases and J by 7 bases, with 10 bases left in between. From germline, CDR1 is SGHDN and CDR2 FVKESK.

V and J are TRBV2 and TRBJ2-5; 9 positions agree with TRBD2. The V gene's germline CDR1 is SNHLY and CDR2 FYNNEI. The ends lost 2 bases at V and 4 bases at J; junction bases unmatched: 5. CDR3 size: 15 residues. CDR3 sequence (DNA): TGTGCCAGCAGTGAACAGCGGGGGGCAGGAGAGACCCAGTACTTC. Residues: CASSEQRGAGETQYF.

This chain uses TRBV12-3 or TRBV12-4 with TRBJ1-5; D unresolved. Deletions cut 2 bases from V and 5 bases from J, with 4 bases between. This CDR3 has 12 residues. This chain's CDR3 is CASSLRDQPQHF. In nucleotides, the CDR3 is TGTGCCAGCAGTTTAAGGGATCAGCCCCAGCATTTT.